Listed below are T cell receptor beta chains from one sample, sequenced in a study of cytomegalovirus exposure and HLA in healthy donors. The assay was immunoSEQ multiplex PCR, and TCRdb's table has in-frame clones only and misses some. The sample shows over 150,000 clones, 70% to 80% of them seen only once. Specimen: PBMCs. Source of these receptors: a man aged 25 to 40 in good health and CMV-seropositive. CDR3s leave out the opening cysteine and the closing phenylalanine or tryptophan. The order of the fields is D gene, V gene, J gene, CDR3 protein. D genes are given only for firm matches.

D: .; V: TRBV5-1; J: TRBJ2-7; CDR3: ASSDIQGFGLLAYEQY
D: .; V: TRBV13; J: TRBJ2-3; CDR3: ASSPRGDNTDTQY
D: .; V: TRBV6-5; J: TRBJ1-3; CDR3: ASSYIVGDTIY
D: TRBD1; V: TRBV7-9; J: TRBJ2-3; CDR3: ASSLAQTGRGADTQY
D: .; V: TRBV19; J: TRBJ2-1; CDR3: ASSHTHGGEQF
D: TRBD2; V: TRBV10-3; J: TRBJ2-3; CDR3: AIRSGGITDTQY
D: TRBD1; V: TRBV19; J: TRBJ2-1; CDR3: ASSMPGTGLYNEQF
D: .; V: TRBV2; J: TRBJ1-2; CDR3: ASSEASGNYGYT
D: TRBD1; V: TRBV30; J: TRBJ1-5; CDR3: ASQGTGDQPQH
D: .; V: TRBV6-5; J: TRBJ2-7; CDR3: ASSYGAGTTYEQY
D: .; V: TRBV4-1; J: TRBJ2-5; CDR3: ASSYSGLEQY
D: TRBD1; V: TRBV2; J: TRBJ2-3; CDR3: ASSRRWTGYEDTQY
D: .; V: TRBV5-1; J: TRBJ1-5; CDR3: ASSPGFESNSNQPQH
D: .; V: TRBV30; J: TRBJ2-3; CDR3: AWSGLGTDTQY
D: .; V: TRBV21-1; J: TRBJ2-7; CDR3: ASSKGSYGYEQY
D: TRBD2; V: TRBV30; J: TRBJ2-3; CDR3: AWSERRLAGRDTQY
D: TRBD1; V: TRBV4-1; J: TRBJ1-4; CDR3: ASSQGRDRDRGEKLF
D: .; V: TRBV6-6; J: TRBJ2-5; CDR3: ASSYSSSGGETQY
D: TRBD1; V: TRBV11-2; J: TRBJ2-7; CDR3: ASRGWTGQYEQY
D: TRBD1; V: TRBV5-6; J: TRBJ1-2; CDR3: ASSLGTANYGYT
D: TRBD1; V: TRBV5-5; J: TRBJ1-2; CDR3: ASSLNGQGGYGYT
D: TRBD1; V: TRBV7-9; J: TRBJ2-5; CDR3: ASSLRTGGEETQY
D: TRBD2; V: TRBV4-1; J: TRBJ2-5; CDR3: ASSHPGLEETQY
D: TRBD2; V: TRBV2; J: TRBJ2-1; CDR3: ASSEYRGGPDNEQF
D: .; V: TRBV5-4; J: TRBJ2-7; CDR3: ASSQDRGEQY
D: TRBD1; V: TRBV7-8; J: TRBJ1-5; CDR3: ASSSDRAGYQPQH
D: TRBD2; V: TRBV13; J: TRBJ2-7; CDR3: ASSRSLRGSSYEQY
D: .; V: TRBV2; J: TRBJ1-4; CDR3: ASSGPEGEKLF
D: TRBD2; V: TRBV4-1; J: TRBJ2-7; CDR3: ASSQNWGLAGGAYEQY
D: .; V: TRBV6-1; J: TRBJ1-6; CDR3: ASSEAHGADNSPLH
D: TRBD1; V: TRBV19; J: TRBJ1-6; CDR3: ASSPTGGRPLH
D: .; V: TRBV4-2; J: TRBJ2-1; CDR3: ASSHPRGYLYNEQF
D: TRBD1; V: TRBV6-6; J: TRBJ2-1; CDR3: ASRSTGGTFEQF
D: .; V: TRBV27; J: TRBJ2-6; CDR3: ASGLRGHGANVLT
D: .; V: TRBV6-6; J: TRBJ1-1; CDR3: ASSYGRRMNTEAF
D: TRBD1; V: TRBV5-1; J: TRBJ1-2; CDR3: ASSLGRTGGNYGYT
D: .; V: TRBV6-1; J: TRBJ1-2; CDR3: ASRDGGGAPYGYT
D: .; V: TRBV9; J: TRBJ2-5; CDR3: ASTGGPGETQY
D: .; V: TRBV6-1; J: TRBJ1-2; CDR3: ASSPPNREYGYT
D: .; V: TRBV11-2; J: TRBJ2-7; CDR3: ASSLSGSYEQY
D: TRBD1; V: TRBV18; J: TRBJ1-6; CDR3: ASSPPGTGSSPLH
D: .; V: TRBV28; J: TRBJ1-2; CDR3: ASRGGGADYGYT
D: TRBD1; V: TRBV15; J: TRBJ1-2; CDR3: ATSRDGQVYGYT
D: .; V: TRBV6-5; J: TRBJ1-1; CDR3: ASSSSRDRVAEAF
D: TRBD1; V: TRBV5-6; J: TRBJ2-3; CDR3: ASSRTGSPDTQY
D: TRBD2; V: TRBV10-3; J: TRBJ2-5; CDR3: AISESSGGGQETQY
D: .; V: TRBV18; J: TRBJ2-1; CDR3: ASSLGRNEQF